The clone carrying this TCR beta chain was observed a few times. The TCR beta library used iRepertoire HTBI primers with Arm-PCR amplification of CDR3. Via MiXCR, TCRdb re-called the multiplex PCR reads, giving one row per CDR3 protein. In the table there are a few hundred thousand distinct CDR3 sequences, about 20% of which are singletons. Time point indicated: persistent/refractory GD, antithyroid drugs over 5 years with positive TRAb. From PBMCs, RNA was extracted and then used to make the TCR library. The CDR3 is 16 residues long. From germline, CDR1 is SGDLS and CDR2 YYNGEE. The ends lost 4 bases at V and 2 bases at J; junction bases unmatched: 11. This sample is part of a study of regulatory T cells in long-lasting Graves disease. Study-level information: Persistence in Graves' disease required over 5 years of antithyroid drugs plus positive TSH receptor antibodies.

The receptor's source is a female donor with Graves disease. The V gene is TRBV9, the J gene TRBJ2-7; 8 nucleotides align to TRBD2. Sequenced material: peripheral blood mononuclear cells (PBMCs), taken when the disease was refractory, from a patient treated with antithyroid drugs. CDR3 DNA sequence: TGTGCCAGCAGCCCAAAGGGGAGCGGGAGCCCCTACGAGCAGTACTTC. It encodes CASSPKGSGSPYEQYF.